This TCR beta chain was obtained from a study of cytotoxic CD8 clonotypes in ibrutinib-treated CLL. Sequencing used immunoSEQ multiplex PCR; TCRdb keeps in-frame clones, though not all of them. The sample has approximately 47,000 clones, 65% to 70% seen once. Trimming left V 0 bases short and J 5 bases short, with 10 bases between. Germline CDR1 reads GTSNPN; CDR2 reads SVGIG (reference sequence). The CDR3 has 13 residues. This clonotype was obtained from a human donor with chronic lymphocytic leukemia. The chain joins TRBV30 to TRBJ2-5; perhaps TRBD1 as D (6 bases). Sequencing was performed on PBMCs, taken after 24 months of ibrutinib treatment. In DNA form, the CDR3 reads TGTGCCTGGAGTGTGGGGCAGGGGGAGACCCAGTACTTC. It specifies CAWSVGQGETQYF.